One sample yielded the 22 T cell receptor beta chains listed below, sequenced in a study of cytomegalovirus exposure and HLA in healthy donors. The PCR contained 60 Vbeta and 13 Jbeta primers. The protocol was immunoSEQ multiplex PCR, while the TCRdb copy is restricted to in-frame clones and leaves out a portion. Among some 120,000 clones listed, 65% to 80% were seen once. The specimen was PBMCs. The source is a female donor in good health and CMV-seronegative.

V is TRBV5-1 and J is TRBJ2-6, with 9 positions matching TRBD1. The V and J ends lost 4 bases and 0 bases, in that order; junction bases with no gene match: 11. CDR1 is SGHRS, CDR2 YFSETQ, per germline. There are 19 residues in the CDR3. The CDR3, as DNA: TGCGCCAGCAGCCCGAGGGGGGACAGGGTGTACTCTGGGGCCAACGTCCTGACTTTC. It translates to CASSPRGDRVYSGANVLTF.

This chain connects TRBV5-5 to TRBJ1-2; tentatively, D is TRBD1 (5 bases). CDR3 length: 12 amino acids. CDR1 is SGHKS, CDR2 YYEKEE, per germline (reference sequence). V was cut by 2 bases and J by 9 bases, with 11 bases left in between. The CDR3 DNA reads TGTGCCAGCAGCTTCAGGGTAGAGCGCTACACCTTC. It encodes CASSFRVERYTF. The full variable domain, completed using reference TRBV5-5 and TRBJ1-2, is DAGVTQSPTHLIKTRGQQVTLRCSPISGHKSVSWYQQVLGQGPQFIFQYYEKEERGRGNFPDRFSARQFPNYSSELNVNALLLGDSALYLCASSFRVERYTFGSGTRLTVV.

This chain connects TRBV7-9 to TRBJ2-3; TRBD1 is a possible D gene (5 bases). Trimming removed 6 bases at V and 0 bases at J, with 10 bases between. CDR1 SEHNR and CDR2 FQNEAQ come from the germline V gene (reference sequence). CDR3 length equals 14 residues. Written as DNA, the CDR3 is TGTGCCAGCAGGGGGAAGGGGAGCACAGATACGCAGTATTTT. Protein sequence: CASRGKGSTDTQYF.

This chain links TRBV5-1 with TRBJ1-1, with D maybe TRBD1 (5 bases). V gave up 5 bases and J gave up 4 bases, with 15 bases separating them. Germline-derived CDR1 and CDR2 are SGHRS and YFSETQ. There are 14 residues in the CDR3. In DNA form, the CDR3 reads TGCGCCAGCAGTCTCACCCCAGGGATCACTGAAGCTTTCTTT. This sequence encodes CASSLTPGITEAFF.

This clone was seen a single time. The rearrangement joins TRBV4-1 to TRBJ2-5; TRBD2 aligns across 8 bases. V dropped 2 bases and J dropped 3; count of bases not matched to a gene: 14. Germline loops: CDR1 MGHRA, CDR2 YSYEKL. CDR3 size: 18 residues. CDR3 loop: CASSQLGRTSSFEETQYF. CDR3 DNA sequence: TGCGCCAGCAGCCAACTCGGACGGACTAGCAGTTTCGAAGAGACCCAGTACTTC.

The chain couples TRBV4-1 to TRBJ2-3; TRBD2 matches at 9 bases. CDR3 length equals 20 residues. Germline CDR1 reads MGHRA; CDR2 reads YSYEKL. Unmatched junction bases numbered 15, after V lost 1 base and J lost 1 base. The CDR3, as DNA: TGCGCCAGCAGCCAAGCTGTGAGTCGGGCGGGGGGGCCCGGCACAGATACGCAGTATTTT. Amino acids: CASSQAVSRAGGPGTDTQYF.

The gene calls are TRBV2 and TRBJ1-1; 7 nucleotides line up with TRBD1. Germline V gene data show CDR1 as SNHLY and CDR2 as FYNNEI. The CDR3 is made up of 13 amino acids. The trim removed 2 bases at V and 7 bases at J, leaving 4 bases unmatched. The chain's CDR3 is CASSENRDSEAFF. The CDR3 DNA reads TGTGCCAGCAGTGAAAACCGGGACAGTGAAGCTTTCTTT.

In its sample, this clone was seen a few times. This rearrangement joins TRBV6-6 to TRBJ1-6, with TRBD1 matching over 9 bases. This CDR3 has 15 amino acids. With V trimmed by 5 bases and J by 8 bases, 7 bases remained unmatched. Germline values: CDR1 MNHNY, CDR2 SVGAGI (reference sequence). As DNA, the CDR3 is TGTGCCAGCAGTACAGGACAGGGGAAGGATTCACCCCTCCACTTT. Amino acid sequence: CASSTGQGKDSPLHF.

This chain connects TRBV5-1 to TRBJ2-2, with D possibly matching TRBD2 (5 bases). Per the germline V gene, CDR1 is SGHRS and CDR2 is YFSETQ. V was pared by 0 bases and J by 4 bases, with 10 bases between. CDR3 length: 15 amino acids. The chain's CDR3 is CASSLAGDVTGELFF. The CDR3 DNA reads as TGCGCCAGCAGCTTGGCCGGGGATGTCACCGGGGAGCTGTTTTTT.

This chain uses TRBV5-1 with TRBJ2-1, with 10 bases matching TRBD2. The CDR3 spans 15 residues. Looked up from germline, CDR1 is SGHRS and CDR2 is YFSETQ. J lost 8 bases, V lost 4 bases, and 9 bases had no gene match. The CDR3 reads CASSKPGLALDEQFF. CDR3 nucleotides: TGCGCCAGCAGCAAACCGGGACTAGCGTTAGATGAGCAGTTCTTC.

This clone was observed a single time. The chain joins TRBV5-4 to TRBJ2-7; the match to TRBD2 covers 8 bases. The V and J ends lost 3 bases and 6 bases, in that order; junction bases with no gene match: 14. Per germline, CDR1 SGHNT and CDR2 YYREEE (reference sequence). The CDR3 is made up of 16 amino acids. Here the CDR3 DNA reads TGTGCCAGCAGCTCAATATTAGCGGGGCCTTCAGGCGAGCAGTACTTC. The encoded protein is CASSSILAGPSGEQYF.

The chain links TRBV5-6 to TRBJ2-3; 8 nucleotides agree with TRBD1. V shed 4 bases, J shed 4 bases, and the junction held 11 bases outside the gene matches. The V gene's germline CDR1 is SGHDT and CDR2 YYEEEE. There are 16 residues in the CDR3. The CDR3 is CASSESNRGDPDTQYF. The CDR3 DNA is TGTGCCAGCAGCGAATCGAACAGGGGGGACCCAGATACGCAGTATTTT.

This chain uses TRBV11-2 with TRBJ2-5; the D gene is possibly TRBD1 (5 bases). This CDR3 comprises 14 residues. V lost 2 bases and J lost 3, with 10 bases in between. Germline-derived CDR1 and CDR2 are SGHAT and FQNNGV. The CDR3 reads CASSLQGGEETQYF. The DNA of the CDR3 is TGTGCCAGCAGCTTACAGGGCGGCGAAGAGACCCAGTACTTC.

CDR3 amino acids: CSVVDSGELFF. Here the CDR3 DNA reads TGCAGCGTCGTGGACAGCGGGGAGCTGTTTTTT. The J gene is TRBJ2-2, the V gene TRBV29-1, with D perhaps TRBD1 (6 bases). The germline V gene has CDR1 SQVTM and CDR2 ANQGSEA. Trimming left V 6 bases short and J 7 bases short, with 9 bases between. The CDR3 is made up of 11 amino acids.

The chain is built from TRBV7-6 and TRBJ2-3; 7 bases are shared with TRBD2. Trimming cost V 5 bases and J 1 base; bases outside gene matches: 6. Germline V lookup: CDR1 SGHVS, CDR2 FNYEAQ. This CDR3 region has 15 residues. CDR3 coding DNA: TGTGCCAGCAGCCTAACTAGCGAGGGCACAGATACGCAGTATTTT. It is translated as CASSLTSEGTDTQYF.

This clone was seen more than once but under ten times. The V and J genes are TRBV6-1 and TRBJ2-1; 13 bases are a match to TRBD2. Per the germline V gene, CDR1 is MNHNS and CDR2 is SASEGT. Germline trimming cut 4 bases from V and 12 bases from J; bases unmatched to any gene: 3. The CDR3 is made up of 13 amino acids. The CDR3 sequence is CASSGRLAGGQFF. CDR3 nucleotides: TGTGCCAGCAGTGGGAGACTAGCGGGGGGGCAGTTCTTC.

This rearrangement joins TRBV29-1 to TRBJ1-2, with D tentatively TRBD1 (6 bases). The CDR3 totals 12 residues. Trimming cost V 4 bases and J 7 bases, with 13 bases left between them. Germline V gene lookup returns CDR1 SQVTM and CDR2 ANQGSEA. For the CDR3, the DNA is TGCAGCGTTGGGACAGAGACGGGTGGCTACACCTTC. Amino acids: CSVGTETGGYTF.

The chain uses TRBV19 and TRBJ1-6; D remains ambiguous. The V and J ends lost 5 bases and 11 bases respectively, with 16 bases between them. The germline gives CDR1 LNHDA, CDR2 SQIVND (reference sequence). This CDR3 contains 14 residues. As DNA, the CDR3 is TGTGCCAGTAGTGAGGTGGTAGAAAGCACACCCCTCCACTTT. As protein: CASSEVVESTPLHF.

This chain joins TRBV6-1 and TRBJ2-7; TRBD1 matches 7 bases. The ends lost 0 bases at V and 7 bases at J; junction bases unmatched: 15. This CDR3 spans 17 amino acids. Germline CDR1 reads MNHNS; CDR2 reads SASEGT. CDR3 sequence reads: CASSEAVGQAAYREQYF. CDR3 nucleotide sequence: TGTGCCAGCAGTGAAGCGGTAGGACAGGCCGCTTACCGAGAGCAGTACTTC.

This clone has just a few counts. The V and J genes are TRBV4-3 and TRBJ1-6; weak D call: TRBD1 (5 bases). Per germline, CDR1 LGHNA and CDR2 YSLEER. The CDR3 is 17 residues long. With 0 bases removed from V and 4 bases from J, the gap between germline ends came to 13 bases. The CDR3 is CASSQEARAPYNSPLHF. In nucleotides, the CDR3 is TGCGCCAGCAGCCAAGAGGCCAGGGCGCCTTATAATTCACCCCTCCACTTT.

The chain recombines TRBV9 with TRBJ2-1, with 7 positions matching TRBD2. Germline V gives CDR1 SGDLS, CDR2 YYNGEE. The CDR3 is 16 residues long. The J segment lost 10 bases and the V segment lost 1 base, leaving 14 bases of the junction unmatched. The CDR3 region has the DNA TGTGCCAGCAGCGTAATCGTTCATGGGGCGGGGGAAGAGCAGTTCTTC. Protein product: CASSVIVHGAGEEQFF.

Of note for this clone: A junction end diverges from the germline sequence, so it may reflect a read error. This chain uses TRBV7-9 with TRBJ2-1; 8 bases align to TRBD1. Germline-derived CDR1 and CDR2 are SEHNR and FQNEAQ (reference sequence). The CDR3 has 16 residues. The CDR3 DNA reads as TGTTCCAGCAGCCTAAGACAGGGGAACTCCTACAATGAGCAGTTCTTC. This sequence encodes CSSSLRQGNSYNEQFF.